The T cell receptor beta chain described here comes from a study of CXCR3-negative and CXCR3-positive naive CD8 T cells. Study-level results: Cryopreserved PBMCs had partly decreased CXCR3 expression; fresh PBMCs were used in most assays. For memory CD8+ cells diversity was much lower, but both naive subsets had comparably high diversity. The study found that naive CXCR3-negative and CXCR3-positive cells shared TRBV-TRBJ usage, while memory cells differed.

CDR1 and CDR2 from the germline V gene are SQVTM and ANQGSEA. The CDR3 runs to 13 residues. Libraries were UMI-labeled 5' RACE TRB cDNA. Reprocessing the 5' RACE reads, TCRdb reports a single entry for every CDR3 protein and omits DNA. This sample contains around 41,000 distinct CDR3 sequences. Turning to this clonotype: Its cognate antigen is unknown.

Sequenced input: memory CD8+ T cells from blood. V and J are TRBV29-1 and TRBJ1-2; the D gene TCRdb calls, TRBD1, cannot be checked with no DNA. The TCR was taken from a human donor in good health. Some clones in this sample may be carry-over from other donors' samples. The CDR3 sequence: CSVEWGTVRGYTF.